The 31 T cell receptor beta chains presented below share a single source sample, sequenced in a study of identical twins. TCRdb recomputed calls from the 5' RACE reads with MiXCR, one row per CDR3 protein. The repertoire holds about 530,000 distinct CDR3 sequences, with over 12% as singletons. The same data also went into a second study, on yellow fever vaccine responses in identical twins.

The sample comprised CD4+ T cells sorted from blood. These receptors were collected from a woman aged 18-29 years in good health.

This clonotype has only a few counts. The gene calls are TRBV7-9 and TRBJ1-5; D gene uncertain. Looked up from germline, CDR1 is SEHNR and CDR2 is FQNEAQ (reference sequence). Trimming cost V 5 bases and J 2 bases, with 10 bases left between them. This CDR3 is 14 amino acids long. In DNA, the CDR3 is TGTGCCAGCAGCCCCCAGGAGGGCAATCAGCCCCAGCATTTT. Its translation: CASSPQEGNQPQHF.

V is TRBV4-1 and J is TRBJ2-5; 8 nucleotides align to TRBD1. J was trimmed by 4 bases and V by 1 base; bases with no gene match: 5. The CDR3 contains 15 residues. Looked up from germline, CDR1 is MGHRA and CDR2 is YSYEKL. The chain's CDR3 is CASSQVGQGGETQYF. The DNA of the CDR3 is TGCGCCAGCAGCCAAGTAGGACAGGGTGGAGAGACCCAGTACTTC.

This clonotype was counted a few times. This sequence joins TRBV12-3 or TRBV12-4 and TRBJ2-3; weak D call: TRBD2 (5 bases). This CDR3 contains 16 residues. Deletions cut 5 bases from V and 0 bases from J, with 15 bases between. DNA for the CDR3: TGTGCCAGCAGTGCCACTAGGTTCTCTAGCACAGATACGCAGTATTTT. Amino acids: CASSATRFSSTDTQYF.

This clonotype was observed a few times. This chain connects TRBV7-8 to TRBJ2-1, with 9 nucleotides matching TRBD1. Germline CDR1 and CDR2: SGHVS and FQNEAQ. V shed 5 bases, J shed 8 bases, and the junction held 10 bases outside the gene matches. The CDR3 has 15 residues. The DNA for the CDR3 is TGTGCCAGCAGCACCCGGGACAGGGTTTTTTATGAGCAGTTCTTC. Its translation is CASSTRDRVFYEQFF.

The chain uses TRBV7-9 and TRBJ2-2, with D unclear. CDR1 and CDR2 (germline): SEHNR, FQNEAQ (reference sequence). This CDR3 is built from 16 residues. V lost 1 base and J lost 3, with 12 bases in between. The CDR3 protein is CASSLGSQKYTGELFF. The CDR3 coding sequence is TGTGCCAGCAGCTTAGGGTCCCAGAAATACACCGGGGAGCTGTTTTTT.

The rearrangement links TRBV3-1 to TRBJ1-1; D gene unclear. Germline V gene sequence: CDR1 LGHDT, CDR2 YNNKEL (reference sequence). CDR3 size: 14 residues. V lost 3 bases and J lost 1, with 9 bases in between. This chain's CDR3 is CASSQTPGNTEAFF. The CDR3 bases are TGTGCCAGCAGCCAGACCCCCGGGAACACTGAAGCTTTCTTT.

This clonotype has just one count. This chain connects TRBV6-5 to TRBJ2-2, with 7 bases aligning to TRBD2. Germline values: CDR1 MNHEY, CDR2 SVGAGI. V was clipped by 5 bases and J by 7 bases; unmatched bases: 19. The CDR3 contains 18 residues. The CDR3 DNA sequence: TGTGCCAGCAGTGCTACTCGGGGGGTAGGGGTCGACGACGGGGAGCTGTTTTTT. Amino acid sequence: CASSATRGVGVDDGELFF.

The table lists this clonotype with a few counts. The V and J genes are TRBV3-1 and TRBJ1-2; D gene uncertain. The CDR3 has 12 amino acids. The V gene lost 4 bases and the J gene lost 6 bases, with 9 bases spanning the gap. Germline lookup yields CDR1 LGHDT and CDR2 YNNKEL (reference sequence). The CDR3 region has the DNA TGTGCCAGCAGCCCGGAAGGGAATGGCTACACCTTC. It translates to CASSPEGNGYTF. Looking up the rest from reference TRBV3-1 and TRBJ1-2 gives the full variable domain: DTAVSQTPKYLVTQMGNDKSIKCEQNLGHDTMYWYKQDSKKFLKIMFSYNNKELIINETVPNRFSPKSPDKAHLNLHINSLELGDSAVYFCASSPEGNGYTFGSGTRLTVV.

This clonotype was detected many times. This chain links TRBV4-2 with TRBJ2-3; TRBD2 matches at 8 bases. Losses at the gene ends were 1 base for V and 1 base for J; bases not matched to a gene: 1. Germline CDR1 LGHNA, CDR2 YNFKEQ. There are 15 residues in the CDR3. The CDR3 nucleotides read TGTGCCAGCAGCCAAGTTAGCGGGGGCACAGATACGCAGTATTTT. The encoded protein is CASSQVSGGTDTQYF.

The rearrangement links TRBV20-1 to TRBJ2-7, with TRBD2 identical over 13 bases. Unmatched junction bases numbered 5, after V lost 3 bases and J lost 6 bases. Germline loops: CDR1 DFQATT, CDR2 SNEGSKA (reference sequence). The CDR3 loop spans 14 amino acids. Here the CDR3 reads CSARAGLAGVEQYF. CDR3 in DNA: TGCAGTGCTAGGGCAGGACTAGCGGGAGTCGAGCAGTACTTC.

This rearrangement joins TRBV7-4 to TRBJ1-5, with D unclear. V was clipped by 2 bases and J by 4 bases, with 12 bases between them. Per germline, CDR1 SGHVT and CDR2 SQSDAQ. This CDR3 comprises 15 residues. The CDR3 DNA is TGTGCCAGCAGCTTACATGGCCAGGTAAATCAGCCCCAGCATTTT. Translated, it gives CASSLHGQVNQPQHF.

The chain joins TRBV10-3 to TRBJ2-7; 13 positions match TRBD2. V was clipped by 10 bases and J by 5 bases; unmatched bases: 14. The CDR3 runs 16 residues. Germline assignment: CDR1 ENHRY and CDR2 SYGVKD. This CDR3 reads CATSTGLAGPLHEQYF. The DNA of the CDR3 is TGTGCCACGTCCACGGGACTAGCGGGACCTCTACACGAGCAGTACTTC.

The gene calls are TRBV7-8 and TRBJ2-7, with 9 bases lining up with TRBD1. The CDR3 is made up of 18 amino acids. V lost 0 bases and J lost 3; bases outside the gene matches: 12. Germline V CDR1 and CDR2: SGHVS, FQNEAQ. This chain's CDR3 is CASSLAVDGTGRGYEQYV. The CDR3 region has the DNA TGTGCCAGCAGCTTAGCTGTCGATGGGACAGGGAGGGGCTACGAGCAGTACGTC.

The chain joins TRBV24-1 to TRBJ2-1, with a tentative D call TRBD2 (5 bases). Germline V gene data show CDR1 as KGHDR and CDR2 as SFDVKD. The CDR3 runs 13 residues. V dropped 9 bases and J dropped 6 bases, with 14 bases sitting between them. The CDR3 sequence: CATSGVGPNEQFF. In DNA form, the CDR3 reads TGTGCCACCTCCGGGGTAGGACCCAATGAGCAGTTCTTC.

The CDR3 nucleotides read TGTGCCGCAACCCCCGCAGGGGGCCTTGGCCTTAATCAGCCCCAGCATTTT. It is translated as CAATPAGGLGLNQPQHF. The chain uses TRBV6-1 and TRBJ1-5, with TRBD1 matching over 8 bases. The CDR3 sequence is 17 residues long. The germline CDR1 and CDR2 sequences are MNHNS and SASEGT. V dropped 11 bases and J dropped 4; count of bases not matched to a gene: 19.

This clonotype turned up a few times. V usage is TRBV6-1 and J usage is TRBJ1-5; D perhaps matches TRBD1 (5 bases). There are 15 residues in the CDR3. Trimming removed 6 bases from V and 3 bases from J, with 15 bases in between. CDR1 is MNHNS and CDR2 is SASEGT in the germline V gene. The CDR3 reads CASRPSGHLNQPQHF. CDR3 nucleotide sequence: TGTGCCAGCAGACCCTCAGGGCATCTCAATCAGCCCCAGCATTTT.

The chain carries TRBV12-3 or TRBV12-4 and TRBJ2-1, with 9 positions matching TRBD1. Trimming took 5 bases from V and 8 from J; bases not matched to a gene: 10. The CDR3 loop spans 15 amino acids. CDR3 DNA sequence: TGTGCCAGCAGTGGACAGGGGACAAATTTGGATGAGCAGTTCTTC. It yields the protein CASSGQGTNLDEQFF.

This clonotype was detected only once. CDR3 residues: CSARGRERAYEQYF. The CDR3 DNA sequence: TGCAGTGCTAGAGGGCGGGAGAGAGCCTACGAGCAGTACTTC. J is TRBJ2-7 and V is TRBV20-1; 7 bases align to TRBD2. The CDR3 totals 14 residues. J lost 2 bases, V lost 1 base, and 5 bases had no gene match. Germline V gene lookup returns CDR1 DFQATT and CDR2 SNEGSKA (reference sequence).

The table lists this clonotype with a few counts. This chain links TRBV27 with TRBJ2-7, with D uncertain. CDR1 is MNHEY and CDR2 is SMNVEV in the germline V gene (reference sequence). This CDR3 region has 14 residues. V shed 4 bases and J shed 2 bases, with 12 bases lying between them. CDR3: CASSSSNSPYEQYF. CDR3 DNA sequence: TGTGCCAGCAGTTCCTCCAACAGTCCCTACGAGCAGTACTTC.

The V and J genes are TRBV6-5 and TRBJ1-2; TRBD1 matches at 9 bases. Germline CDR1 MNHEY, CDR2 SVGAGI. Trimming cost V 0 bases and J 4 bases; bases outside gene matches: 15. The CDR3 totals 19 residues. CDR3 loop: CASSYSTPVGGQGFYGYTF. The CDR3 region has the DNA TGTGCCAGCAGTTACTCGACCCCAGTCGGGGGACAGGGCTTCTATGGCTACACCTTC.

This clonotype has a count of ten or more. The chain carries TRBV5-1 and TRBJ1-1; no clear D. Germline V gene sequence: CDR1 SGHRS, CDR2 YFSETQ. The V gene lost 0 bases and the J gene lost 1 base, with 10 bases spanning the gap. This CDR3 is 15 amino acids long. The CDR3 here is CASSLDAVANTEAFF. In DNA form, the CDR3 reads TGCGCCAGCAGCTTGGACGCAGTAGCGAACACTGAAGCTTTCTTT. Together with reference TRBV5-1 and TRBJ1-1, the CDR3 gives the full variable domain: KAGVTQTPRYLIKTRGQQVTLSCSPISGHRSVSWYQQTPGQGLQFLFEYFSETQRNKGNFPGRFSGRQFSNSRSEMNVSTLELGDSALYLCASSLDAVANTEAFFGQGTRLTVV.

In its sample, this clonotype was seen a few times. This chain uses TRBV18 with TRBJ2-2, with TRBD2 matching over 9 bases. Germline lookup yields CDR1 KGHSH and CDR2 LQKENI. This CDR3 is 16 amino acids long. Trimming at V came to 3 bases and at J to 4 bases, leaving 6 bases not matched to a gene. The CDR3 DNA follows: TGTGCCAGCTCACCGATAGCGGGAGCTACCACCGGGGAGCTGTTTTTT. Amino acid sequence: CASSPIAGATTGELFF.

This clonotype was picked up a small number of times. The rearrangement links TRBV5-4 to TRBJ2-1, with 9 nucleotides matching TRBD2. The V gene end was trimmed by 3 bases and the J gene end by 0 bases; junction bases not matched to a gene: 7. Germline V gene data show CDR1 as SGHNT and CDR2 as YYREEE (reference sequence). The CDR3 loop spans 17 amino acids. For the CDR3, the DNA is TGTGCCAGCAGCTCCCCGGGACTAGCAGGCTCCTACAATGAGCAGTTCTTC. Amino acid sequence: CASSSPGLAGSYNEQFF.

CDR3 amino acids: CASSSRTGSDTQYF. The CDR3 DNA follows: TGTGCCAGCAGCTCAAGGACAGGATCGGATACGCAGTATTTT. The J gene is TRBJ2-3, the V gene TRBV7-3; 7 bases map to TRBD1. The CDR3 extends over 14 amino acids. With 4 bases clipped from V and 6 bases from J, the junction kept 7 bases outside the gene matches. Germline V lookup: CDR1 SGHTA, CDR2 FQGTGA.

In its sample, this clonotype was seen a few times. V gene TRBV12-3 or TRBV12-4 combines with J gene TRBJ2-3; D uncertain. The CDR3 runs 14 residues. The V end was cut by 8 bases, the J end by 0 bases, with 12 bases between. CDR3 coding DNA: TGTGCCAGCTCGGACCCCACTAGCACAGATACGCAGTATTTT. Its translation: CASSDPTSTDTQYF.

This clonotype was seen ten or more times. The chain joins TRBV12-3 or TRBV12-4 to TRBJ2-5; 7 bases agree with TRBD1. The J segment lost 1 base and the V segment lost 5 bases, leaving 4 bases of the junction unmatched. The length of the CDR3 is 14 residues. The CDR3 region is CASSEGQFQETQYF. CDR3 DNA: TGTGCCAGCAGTGAGGGACAGTTCCAAGAGACCCAGTACTTC.

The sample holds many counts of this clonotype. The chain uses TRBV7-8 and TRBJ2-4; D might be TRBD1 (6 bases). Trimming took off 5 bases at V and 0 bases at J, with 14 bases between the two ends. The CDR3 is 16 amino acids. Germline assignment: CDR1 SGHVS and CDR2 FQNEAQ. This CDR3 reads CASSVTGTLAKNIQYF. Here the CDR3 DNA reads TGTGCCAGCAGCGTTACAGGGACATTAGCCAAAAACATTCAGTACTTC.

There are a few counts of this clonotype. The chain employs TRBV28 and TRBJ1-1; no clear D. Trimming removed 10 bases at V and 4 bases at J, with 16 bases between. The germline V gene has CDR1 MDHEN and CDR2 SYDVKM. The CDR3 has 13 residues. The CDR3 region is CATYTNVGTEAFF. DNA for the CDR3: TGTGCCACCTACACTAACGTGGGCACTGAAGCTTTCTTT.

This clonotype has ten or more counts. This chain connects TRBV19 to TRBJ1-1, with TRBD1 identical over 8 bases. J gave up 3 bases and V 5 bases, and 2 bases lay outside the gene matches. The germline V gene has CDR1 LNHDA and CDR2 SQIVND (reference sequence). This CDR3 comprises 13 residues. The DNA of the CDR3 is TGTGCCAGTAGTTACAGGGGGGACACTGAAGCTTTCTTT. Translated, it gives CASSYRGDTEAFF.

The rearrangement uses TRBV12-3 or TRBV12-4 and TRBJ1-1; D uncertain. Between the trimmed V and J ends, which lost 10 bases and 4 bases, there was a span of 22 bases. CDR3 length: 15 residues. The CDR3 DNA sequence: TGTGCCACGGGCAACAATGGGTTGGGGAGCACTGAAGCTTTCTTT. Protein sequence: CATGNNGLGSTEAFF.

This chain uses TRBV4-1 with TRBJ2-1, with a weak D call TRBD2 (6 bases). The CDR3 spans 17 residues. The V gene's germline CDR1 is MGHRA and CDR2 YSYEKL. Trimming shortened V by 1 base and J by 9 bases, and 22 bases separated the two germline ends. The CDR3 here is CASSQVVSGERQGEQFF. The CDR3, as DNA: TGCGCCAGCAGCCAAGTAGTTTCGGGGGAGAGGCAGGGTGAGCAGTTCTTC.